The rows below give T cell receptor beta chains drawn from one sample of a study of cytomegalovirus exposure and HLA in healthy donors. The protocol was immunoSEQ multiplex PCR, while the TCRdb copy is restricted to in-frame clones and leaves out a portion. The sample has 80,000 to 100,000 clones; about 78% are singletons. The sample comprised PBMCs. The receptors shown here come from a man between 35 and 55 years old in good health and CMV-seronegative. The CDR3 runs from the conserved cysteine through the conserved F or W. The D gene is left open where the match is weak. Size tells how often a clone was seen (once, few, many) or the class of an expanded clone, and some rows leave it out.

TRBV2	TRBD2	TRBJ2-1	-	TGTGCCAGCAGGACGGGGGGGGGCTTTGGCAATGAGCAGTTCTTC	CASRTGGGFGNEQFF
TRBV10-3	TRBD2	TRBJ2-5	few	TGTGCCACACAGGGAGGGCTAGCGGGTTTCCAAGAGACCCAGTACTTC	CATQGGLAGFQETQYF
TRBV5-1	-	TRBJ2-5	-	TGCGCCAGCAGCTTGGGGGCAGGGGAGGAGACCCAGTACTTC	CASSLGAGEETQYF
TRBV11-2	-	TRBJ2-3	few	TGTGCCAGCAGCTTAGATGTTAGTCGCACAGATACGCAGTATTTT	CASSLDVSRTDTQYF
TRBV6-4	TRBD2	TRBJ2-3	-	TGTGCCAGCGCGACTAGCGGGGGGGCAGATACGCAGTATTTT	CASATSGGADTQYF
TRBV30	TRBD1	TRBJ1-5	-	TGTGCCTGGAGGGACAGGGGGAGTCAGCCCCAGCATTTT	CAWRDRGSQPQHF
TRBV7-9	TRBD1	TRBJ2-5	-	TGTGCCAGCAGCTCCCAGGGGGACGGGGAGACCCAGTACTTC	CASSSQGDGETQYF
TRBV6-1	-	TRBJ1-6	-	TGTGCCAGCAGTGAATTGTCCTACAGGATCTATAATTCACCCCTCCACTTT	CASSELSYRIYNSPLHF
TRBV28	TRBD1	TRBJ2-1	-	TGTGCCAGCAGCTACCCCGGGACAGGGAGGTATGAGCAGTTCTTC	CASSYPGTGRYEQFF
TRBV7-3	-	TRBJ1-2	-	TGTGCCAGCAGCTTCGGGTCAGGGCTTGGCTACACCTTC	CASSFGSGLGYTF